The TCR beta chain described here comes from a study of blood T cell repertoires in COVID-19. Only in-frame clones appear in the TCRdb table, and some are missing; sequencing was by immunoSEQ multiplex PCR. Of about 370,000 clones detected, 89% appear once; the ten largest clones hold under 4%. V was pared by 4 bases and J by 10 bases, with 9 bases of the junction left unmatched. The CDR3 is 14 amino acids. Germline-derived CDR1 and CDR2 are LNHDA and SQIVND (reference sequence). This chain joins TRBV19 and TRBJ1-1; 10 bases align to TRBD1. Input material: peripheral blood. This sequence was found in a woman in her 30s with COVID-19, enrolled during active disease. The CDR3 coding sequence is TGTGCCAGTAGTACGGGACAGGGGCCGGGTCGAGCTTTCTTT. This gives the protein CASSTGQGPGRAFF.